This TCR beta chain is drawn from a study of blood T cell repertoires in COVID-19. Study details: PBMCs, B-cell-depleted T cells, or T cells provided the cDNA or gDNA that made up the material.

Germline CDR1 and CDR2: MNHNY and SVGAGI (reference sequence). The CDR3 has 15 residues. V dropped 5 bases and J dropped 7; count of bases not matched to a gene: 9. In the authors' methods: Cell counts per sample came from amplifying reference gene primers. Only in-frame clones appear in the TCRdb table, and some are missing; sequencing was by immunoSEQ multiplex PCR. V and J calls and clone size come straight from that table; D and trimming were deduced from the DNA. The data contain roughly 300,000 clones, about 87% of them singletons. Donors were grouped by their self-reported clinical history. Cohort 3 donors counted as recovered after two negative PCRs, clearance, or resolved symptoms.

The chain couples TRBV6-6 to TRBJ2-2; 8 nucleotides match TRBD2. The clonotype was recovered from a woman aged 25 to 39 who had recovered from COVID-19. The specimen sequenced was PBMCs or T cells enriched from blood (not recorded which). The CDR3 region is CASSRRGGVDGELFF. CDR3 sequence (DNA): TGTGCCAGCAGTCGACGGGGGGGCGTTGACGGGGAGCTGTTTTTT.